Listed below are T cell receptor beta chains from one sample, sequenced in a study of blood T cell repertoires in COVID-19. Clones were read by immunoSEQ multiplex PCR, and TCRdb kept only the in-frame ones, dropping some. The sample lists 70,000 or so clones; around nine tenths were seen once. Sequenced: peripheral blood. The receptors were gathered from a woman aged 18-29 years with acute or convalescent COVID-19. CDR3s include the opening cysteine and the closing phenylalanine or tryptophan. A D gene is named only where the DNA matches it firmly. Some rows have no size entry. The others give once, few or many, or a class for an expanded clone.

v_gene	len	j_gene	abundance	d_gene	CDR3aa	CDR3nt
TRBV11-2	16	TRBJ2-2	NA	TRBD2	CASSQGLAGGSGELFF	TGTGCCAGCAGCCAGGGACTAGCGGGAGGATCCGGGGAGCTGTTTTTT
TRBV29-1	14	TRBJ1-1	NA	TRBD1	CSARTGVVNTEAFF	TGCAGCGCACGGACAGGGGTGGTGAACACTGAAGCTTTCTTT
TRBV7-8	16	TRBJ1-3	NA	NA	CASSKRTASSGNTIYF	TGTGCCAGCAGCAAGCGGACCGCCAGTTCTGGAAACACCATATATTTT
TRBV28	15	TRBJ2-3	NA	TRBD2	CAAQPAGGIRDTQYF	TGTGCCGCCCAGCCCGCGGGGGGAATTAGAGATACGCAGTATTTT
TRBV12-3/TRBV12-4	11	TRBJ2-5	NA	NA	CASSVQETQYF	TGTGCCAGCAGTGTACAAGAGACCCAGTACTTC
TRBV2	13	TRBJ2-7	NA	TRBD1	CASCTGVPYEQYF	TGTGCCAGTTGTACAGGGGTACCCTACGAGCAGTACTTC
TRBV20-1	14	TRBJ2-5	NA	TRBD1	CSASYGQGQETQYF	TGCAGTGCTAGTTACGGACAGGGTCAAGAGACCCAGTACTTC
TRBV7-9	13	TRBJ2-2	NA	NA	CASSLRGTGELFF	TGTGCCAGCAGCCTCAGAGGCACCGGGGAGCTGTTTTTT
TRBV2	14	TRBJ2-7	NA	NA	CASSDANRDYEQYF	TGTGCCAGCAGTGACGCAAACAGGGACTACGAGCAGTACTTC
TRBV27	14	TRBJ2-5	NA	NA	CASSRQGGRETQYF	TGTGCCAGCAGTCGCCAGGGGGGACGAGAGACCCAGTACTTC
TRBV6-1	15	TRBJ2-1	once	TRBD1	CASSERQGRYNEQFF	TGTGCCAGCAGTGAAAGACAGGGTCGCTACAATGAGCAGTTCTTC
TRBV29-1	11	TRBJ2-1	NA	NA	CSVDSDNEQFF	TGCAGCGTTGACAGCGACAATGAGCAGTTCTTC
TRBV5-6	13	TRBJ1-1	NA	NA	CASSPLPNTEAFF	TGTGCCAGCAGCCCCCTTCCGAACACTGAAGCTTTCTTT
TRBV27	15	TRBJ2-3	NA	NA	CASSISGASTDTQYF	TGTGCCAGCAGTATTAGCGGAGCTAGCACAGATACGCAGTATTTT
TRBV30	15	TRBJ1-1	NA	TRBD1	CAWSSRQGVNTEAFF	TGTGCCTGGAGTTCCCGACAGGGAGTGAACACTGAAGCTTTCTTT
TRBV5-8	15	TRBJ1-1	few	NA	CASSLITGRARKAFF	TGTGCCAGCAGCTTGATTACAGGGAGAGCCAGGAAAGCTTTCTTT
TRBV6-1	15	TRBJ2-2	NA	TRBD2	CASSENGGAVGELFF	TGTGCCAGCAGTGAAAACGGGGGGGCCGTCGGGGAGCTGTTTTTT
TRBV5-8	16	TRBJ1-1	few	TRBD1	CASSLGLTGDTTEAFF	TGTGCCAGCAGCTTGGGTCTTACAGGGGACACCACTGAAGCTTTCTTT
TRBV3-1/TRBV3-2	14	TRBJ2-7	NA	NA	CASSQEGRGSEQYF	TGTGCCAGCAGCCAAGAGGGCAGGGGTAGCGAGCAGTACTTC
TRBV5-4	14	TRBJ1-1	NA	NA	CASLGASLGTEAFF	TGTGCTAGTCTGGGGGCGAGCCTGGGTACTGAAGCTTTCTTT
TRBV18	15	TRBJ2-1	NA	TRBD1	CASSPGTGSYNEQFF	TGTGCCAGCTCACCTGGGACAGGATCTTACAATGAGCAGTTCTTC
TRBV2	14	TRBJ1-3	NA	TRBD1	CASSSDRAGNTIYF	TGTGCCAGCAGCAGCGACAGGGCTGGAAACACCATATATTTT
TRBV6-5	14	TRBJ1-2	NA	TRBD1	CASSPWTGVDGYTF	TGTGCCAGCAGTCCCTGGACAGGGGTAGATGGCTACACCTTC
TRBV5-1	13	TRBJ1-1	NA	TRBD1	CASRSGGNTEAFF	TGCGCCAGCAGATCAGGGGGGAACACTGAAGCTTTCTTT
TRBV28	15	TRBJ2-3	NA	NA	CASSKDGLTTDTQYF	TGTGCCAGCAGCAAGGACGGACTTACCACAGATACGCAGTATTTT
TRBV28	15	TRBJ1-1	NA	TRBD1	CASSLTGQGNTEAFF	TGTGCCAGCAGTTTAACGGGACAGGGAAACACTGAAGCTTTCTTT
TRBV2	14	TRBJ1-6	NA	NA	CASTGWRDNSPLHF	TGTGCCAGCACAGGGTGGAGAGATAATTCACCCCTCCACTTT
TRBV2	15	TRBJ1-1	NA	TRBD1	CASRQETGSATEAFF	TGTGCCAGCAGACAAGAGACAGGGAGCGCCACTGAAGCTTTCTTT